This T cell receptor (beta chain) derives from a study of PD-L1 blockade in urothelial cancer (dated by TCRdb to 2016 to 2017). With respect to the entire study: Every patient began therapy around 2014 and was given atezolizumab 1,200 mg intravenously every 3 weeks. About 90% of the 29 patients were identified as males with urothelial cancer of bladder origin, and a prior smoking history was reported by 18 of 29 patients. Patients had an ECOG performance status of 0 or 1 and had received between 0 and 3 prior chemotherapy regimens. Blood samples were analyzed at 3 weeks after treatment start (second dose) and at 6 weeks after treatment start. Blood samples yielded a median of around 150,000 T cells and more than 80,000 unique TCRs, with median clonality around 0.084. An exploratory multi-omic analysis was conducted of the somatic, immune and clinical correlates of response to PD-L1 blockade with atezolizumab in urothelial cancer. Pretreatment tumor samples and matched peripheral blood, collected serially before and after atezolizumab treatment, underwent TCR sequencing. Durable clinical benefit was defined as progression-free survival longer than 6 months, and TCR features were also tested against progression-free and overall survival. In the same patients, whole exome sequencing and RNA sequencing of pretreatment tumors were performed in addition to TCR sequencing. Durable clinical benefit was achieved by nine patients but not by the remaining 20. Pretreatment blood TCR-seq was available for fewer than 30 patients, at least one posttreatment blood collection was obtained for approximately 25 patients, and tumor TCR-seq was available for approximately 25 patients.

Spanning cysteine to phenylalanine, the CDR3 consists of 16 amino acids. The sequence is cut down to CDR3 DNA, 48 bases in frame from base 1. CDR1 and CDR2 are read off the germline V gene as LGHNA and YNFKEQ. At the junction V is shortened by 1 base and J by 7 bases; bases outside the gene matches: 7. Synthetic TCR analog templates were spiked into each PCR to estimate absolute template abundance from read counts. TCRbeta CDR3 regions were amplified from genomic DNA with bias-controlled V and J gene primers using the immunoSEQ assay. Sequencing of rearranged TCRbeta segments was performed at approximately 20X coverage. Processing in the source paper ran as follows. Clustering was used to correct sequencing errors, and CDR3s were annotated against IMGT so that V, D and J genes could be assigned. Out-of-frame and stop-codon sequences were excluded, and only productive TCRbeta rearrangements were used in downstream analyses. Clonality was computed as one minus Shannon entropy normalized by the log of the number of unique productive sequences. Fisher's exact test with Benjamini-Hochberg correction, at a threshold of adjusted p below 0.01, was used to find clones that differed between time points or between blood and tumor. As stored in TCRdb, this immuneACCESS dataset retains in-frame rearrangements with V and J assigned. A fraction of the clones does not appear; measured against another copy, unresolved V genes explain less than half of the discrepancy, and the remainder lacks a known reason. That table furnishes V, J and clone size, whereas the DNA furnished D and trimming. The sample table records roughly 51,000 clones; just over 85% of these occur just once. About 20% of the sample is in the top ten clones.

A word on this clone: Its specific antigen is unknown. Per-base quality was not reported, and no clone a single base away is much larger than it.

Sample time point, as interpreted from the label and publication: pretreatment peripheral blood. A total of 25 to 30 patients with locally advanced or metastatic urothelial carcinoma, treated at Memorial Sloan Kettering on a trial protocol, made up the cohort. Peripheral blood mononuclear cells were collected pretreatment and during treatment, with between 1 and 8 total time points obtained per patient. The Qiagen DNeasy Blood extraction kit was used to purify genomic DNA from total PBMCs and tumor samples. Collected pretreatment and during treatment, PBMCs were isolated and stored as previously described. What the authors observed across the whole study: Small sample size (n ≈ 29) and many exploratory analyses mean the results are intended to be hypothesis-generating. A pretreatment peripheral blood TCR clonality below the median was linked to improved progression-free and overall survival. Patients with durable benefit showed greater expansion of tumor-associated TCR clones in peripheral blood 3 weeks after starting treatment (n of about 20, p = 0.022).

The sequencing used PBMCs, collected around atezolizumab (anti-PD-L1) treatment. The source of this sequence is a man aged 60 to 69 with urothelial cancer. The sequence links TRBV4-2 to TRBJ2-1, with TRBD2 identical over 10 junction bases. The nucleotide sequence reads as follows: TGTGCCAGCAGCCAAGGGCTAGCGGGAGTAGGAAATGAGCAGTTCTTC. Translated, it reads CASSQGLAGVGNEQFF.